Described below is a single T cell receptor beta chain sequence and its context. CDR1 and CDR2 from the germline V gene are MNHEY and SVGEGT. Deletions cut 5 bases from V and 6 bases from J, with 13 bases between. The CDR3 extends over 13 amino acids. RNA, at about 0.45 to 1 ug, was reverse transcribed with random hexamers. By means of immunoSEQ multiplex PCR, TCR beta CDR3 spanning 54 Vbeta and 13 Jbeta underwent amplification. TCRdb re-analysed the immunoSEQ multiplex PCR reads in MiXCR, keeping a single row per CDR3 protein. This sample has 170,000 or so distinct CDR3 sequences, with around 93% found just once. These data are taken from a study of CD8 T cells in Susac syndrome. The patients who served as multiple sclerosis controls were treatment-naive and had stable or active relapsing-remitting disease that fulfilled the revised McDonald criteria. While CD8+ and CD4+ T cells were isolated negatively, TEMRA cells were enriched by FACS.

The TCR originated in a human donor with multiple sclerosis. The chain has TRBV6-2 or TRBV6-3 and TRBJ1-2; TRBD1 is a possible D gene (5 bases). The sequencing input was CD4+ T cells from PBMCs. CDR3 nucleotide sequence: TGTGCCAGCAGTGAGGATAAGGGGCATGGCTACACCTTC. This encodes CASSEDKGHGYTF.